The rows below give T cell receptor beta chains drawn from one sample of a study of blood T cell repertoires in COVID-19. This table comes from immunoSEQ multiplex PCR, and its TCRdb copy is limited to in-frame clones, with some not included. The data contain about 240,000 clones, roughly 87% of them singletons. Material: peripheral blood. The receptor set was obtained from a man in his sixties who had recovered from COVID-19. CDR3s include the opening cysteine and the closing phenylalanine or tryptophan.

TRBV19	TRBJ1-4	CATRYNEKLFF
TRBV30	TRBJ1-2	CAWSVQWALYGYTF
TRBV5-1	TRBJ1-1	CASSNIPGQGSEAFF
TRBV11-2	TRBJ2-1	CASSFGGGATYNEQFF
TRBV3-1/TRBV3-2	TRBJ1-6	CASSARDRGYRSPLHF
TRBV6-2/TRBV6-3	TRBJ2-3	CASSYDSGGTDTQYF
TRBV6-5	TRBJ1-4	CASTTGRGGEKLFF
TRBV3-1/TRBV3-2	TRBJ2-3	CASSQDVRRADTQYF
TRBV19	TRBJ1-1	CASSKGWKYSEAFF
TRBV6-1	TRBJ1-5	CASSEAFWEGYSNQPQHF
TRBV11-2	TRBJ2-7	CASSLEVYGSYEQYF
TRBV6-5	TRBJ1-6	CASTIGTQGTSPLHF
TRBV5-1	TRBJ1-6	CASSSGTEDSPLHF
TRBV21-1	TRBJ2-3	CARHPGTDTQYF
TRBV2	TRBJ1-3	CASKGGGNTIYF
TRBV11-3	TRBJ1-1	CASSVTGGTEAFF
TRBV18	TRBJ1-6	CASSPGGVDNSPLHF
TRBV5-1	TRBJ2-3	CASTAGRREQGTDTQYF